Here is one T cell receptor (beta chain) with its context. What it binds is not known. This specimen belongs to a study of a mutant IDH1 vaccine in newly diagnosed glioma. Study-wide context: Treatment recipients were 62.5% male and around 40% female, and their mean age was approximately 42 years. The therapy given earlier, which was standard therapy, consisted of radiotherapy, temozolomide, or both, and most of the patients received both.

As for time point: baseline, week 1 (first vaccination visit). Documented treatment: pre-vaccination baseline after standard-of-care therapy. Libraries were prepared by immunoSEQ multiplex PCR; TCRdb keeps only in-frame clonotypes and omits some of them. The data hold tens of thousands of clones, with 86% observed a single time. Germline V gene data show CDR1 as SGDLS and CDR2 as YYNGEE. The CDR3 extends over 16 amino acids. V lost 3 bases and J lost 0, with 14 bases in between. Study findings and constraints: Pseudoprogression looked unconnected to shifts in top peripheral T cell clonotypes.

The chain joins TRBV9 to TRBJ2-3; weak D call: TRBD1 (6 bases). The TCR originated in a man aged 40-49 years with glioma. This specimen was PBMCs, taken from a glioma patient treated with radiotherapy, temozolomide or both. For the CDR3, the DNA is TGTGCCAGCAGCGCCAGGGGTATCCCCAGCACAGATACGCAGTATTTT. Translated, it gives CASSARGIPSTDTQYF.